The text below deals with one T cell receptor beta chain. Naive CD4+ T cells were purified with Tregs depleted by CD25. Semi-nested PCR with Nested Universal Primer A followed constant-region reverse priming of full-length variable regions. TCRdb reprocessed the 5' RACE reads via MiXCR and lists one record per CDR3 protein. The table lists about 50,000 distinct CDR3 sequences, over 15% of them singletons. The germline CDR1 and CDR2 sequences are WNHNN and SYGVQD (reference sequence). Trimming removed 9 bases from V and 5 bases from J, with 17 bases in between. The CDR3 has 13 residues. The genes are TRBV10-1 and TRBJ2-7; perhaps TRBD2 as D (5 bases). This sequence originates from a female donor with breast cancer. The source material was naive CD4+ T cells sorted from blood. Regarding subset: naive CD4+ T cells, CD4+CD45RA+CD25-. In DNA form, the CDR3 reads TGCGCCAGGCCTCGGGGTCCTGAGGACGAGCAGTACTTC. Translation gives CARPRGPEDEQYF.